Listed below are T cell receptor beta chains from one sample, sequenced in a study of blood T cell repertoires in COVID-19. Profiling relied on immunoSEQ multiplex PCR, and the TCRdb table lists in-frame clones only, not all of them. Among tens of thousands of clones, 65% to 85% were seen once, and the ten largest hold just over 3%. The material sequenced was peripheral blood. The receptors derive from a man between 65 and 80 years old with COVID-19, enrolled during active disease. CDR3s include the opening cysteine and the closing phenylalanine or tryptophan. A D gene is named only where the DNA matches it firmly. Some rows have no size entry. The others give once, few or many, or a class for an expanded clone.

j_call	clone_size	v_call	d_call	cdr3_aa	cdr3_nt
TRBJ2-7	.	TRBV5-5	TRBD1	CASSPRDSLSGAEQYF	TGTGCCAGCAGCCCTAGGGACAGTCTCTCCGGAGCCGAGCAGTACTTC
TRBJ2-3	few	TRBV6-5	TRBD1	CASRRQGSDTQYF	TGTGCCAGCAGACGACAGGGTTCAGATACGCAGTATTTT
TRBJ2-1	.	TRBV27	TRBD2	CASSRQLAVVFYNEQFF	TGTGCCAGCAGTAGACAACTAGCGGTAGTTTTCTACAATGAGCAGTTCTTC
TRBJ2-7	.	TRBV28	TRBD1	CASSLGTGLYEQYF	TGTGCCAGCAGTTTAGGGACAGGTTTATACGAGCAGTACTTC
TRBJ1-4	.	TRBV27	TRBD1	CASSLAGGRTNEKLFF	TGTGCCAGCAGTTTAGCAGGGGGTAGGACTAATGAAAAACTGTTTTTT
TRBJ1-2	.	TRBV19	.	CASSIRAGTNYGYTF	TGTGCCAGTAGTATACGCGCAGGGACTAACTATGGCTACACCTTC
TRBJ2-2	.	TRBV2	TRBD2	CASSKAGGVTGELFF	TGTGCCAGCAGTAAAGCGGGAGGGGTCACCGGGGAGCTGTTTTTT
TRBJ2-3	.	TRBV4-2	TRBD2	CASSQGSSGGTDTQYF	TGTGCCAGCAGCCAAGGGTCTAGCGGGGGCACAGATACGCAGTATTTT
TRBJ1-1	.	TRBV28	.	CASTSGDTEAFF	TGTGCCAGCACCTCCGGGGACACTGAAGCTTTCTTT
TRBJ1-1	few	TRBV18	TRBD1	CASSPTRQGTTEAFF	TGTGCCAGCTCACCTACAAGACAGGGAACAACTGAAGCTTTCTTT
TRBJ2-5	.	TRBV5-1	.	CASSLGAQETQYF	TGCGCCAGCAGCTTGGGGGCCCAAGAGACCCAGTACTTC
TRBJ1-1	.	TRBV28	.	CASSINPFLGAFF	TGTGCCAGCAGTATAAATCCATTCCTAGGAGCTTTCTTT
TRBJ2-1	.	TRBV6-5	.	CASSQDGAGEQFF	TGTGCCAGCAGCCAAGACGGCGCGGGTGAGCAGTTCTTC
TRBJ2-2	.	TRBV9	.	CASRLTGSTGELFF	TGTGCCAGCAGGTTAACAGGATCCACCGGGGAGCTGTTTTTT
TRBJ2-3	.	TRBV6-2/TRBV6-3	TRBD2	CASSYVAGGRTDTQYF	TGTGCCAGCAGTTACGTCGCGGGAGGACGAACAGATACGCAGTATTTT
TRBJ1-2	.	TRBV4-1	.	CASSQVWANPNYGYTF	TGCGCCAGCAGCCAGGTGTGGGCGAACCCGAACTATGGCTACACCTTC
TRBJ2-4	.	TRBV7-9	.	CASSPPGGRENIQYF	TGTGCCAGCAGCCCACCCGGGGGGCGTGAAAACATTCAGTACTTC
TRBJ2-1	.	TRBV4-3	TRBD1	CASSQGDSANNEQFF	TGCGCCAGCAGCCAGGGGGACAGTGCGAACAATGAGCAGTTCTTC
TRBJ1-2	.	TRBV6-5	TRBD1	CASSRPGQGDYGYTF	TGTGCCAGCAGTCGCCCGGGACAGGGAGACTATGGCTACACCTTC
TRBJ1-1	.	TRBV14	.	CASSQDGWGENTEAFF	TGTGCCAGCAGCCAAGACGGGTGGGGAGAGAACACTGAAGCTTTCTTT